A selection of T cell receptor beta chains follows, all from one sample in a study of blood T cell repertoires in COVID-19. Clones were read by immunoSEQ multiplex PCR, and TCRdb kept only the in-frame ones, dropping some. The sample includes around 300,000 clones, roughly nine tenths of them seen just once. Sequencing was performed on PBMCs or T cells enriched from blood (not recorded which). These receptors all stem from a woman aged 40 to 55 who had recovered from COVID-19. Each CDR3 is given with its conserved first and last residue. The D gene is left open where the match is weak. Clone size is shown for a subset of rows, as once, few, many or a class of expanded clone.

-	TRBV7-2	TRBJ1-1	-	CASSEVQGSTEAFF	TGTGCCAGCAGCGAAGTCCAGGGGAGCACTGAAGCTTTCTTT
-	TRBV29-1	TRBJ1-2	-	CSVPRGAYGYTF	TGCAGCGTACCCCGCGGGGCCTATGGCTACACCTTC
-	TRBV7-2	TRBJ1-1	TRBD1	CASSSRTGWGNTEAFF	TGTGCCAGCAGCTCGCGGACAGGGTGGGGGAACACTGAAGCTTTCTTT
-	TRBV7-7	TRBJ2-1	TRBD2	CASSLLLPSTSGGRNEQFF	TGTGCTAGCAGCCTCTTACTGCCCTCGACTAGCGGGGGGCGCAATGAGCAGTTCTTC
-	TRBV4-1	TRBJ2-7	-	CASSPSSRGQGGAYEQYF	TGCGCCAGCAGCCCTTCCTCCAGGGGCCAGGGTGGGGCCTACGAGCAGTACTTC
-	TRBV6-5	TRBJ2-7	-	CASSSGSGVDEQYF	TGTGCCAGCAGCTCCGGGTCAGGGGTAGACGAGCAGTACTTC
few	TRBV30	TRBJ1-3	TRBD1	CAWSRQGAGNTIYF	TGTGCCTGGAGTAGACAGGGGGCTGGAAACACCATATATTTT
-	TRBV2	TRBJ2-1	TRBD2	CASSEGLAVYNEQFF	TGTGCCAGCAGTGAAGGCCTAGCGGTCTACAATGAGCAGTTCTTC
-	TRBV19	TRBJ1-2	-	CASRNRGTLHGYTF	TGTGCCAGTCGAAACCGGGGGACTTTACATGGCTACACCTTC
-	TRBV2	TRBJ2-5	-	CASSELKETQYF	TGTGCCAGCAGTGAATTAAAAGAGACCCAGTACTTC
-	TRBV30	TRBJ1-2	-	CAWSVRGAGPRTF	TGTGCCTGGAGTGTAAGGGGTGCAGGGCCGCGCACCTTC
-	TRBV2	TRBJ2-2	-	CASSVGGLPSIPGELFF	TGTGCCAGCAGTGTAGGAGGACTACCGAGTATCCCCGGGGAGCTGTTTTTT
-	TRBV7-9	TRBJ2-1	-	CASSIGGPGSNEQFF	TGTGCCAGCAGCATAGGGGGGCCTGGGTCCAATGAGCAGTTCTTC
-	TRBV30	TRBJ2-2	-	CAWVSGQPNTGELFF	TGTGCCTGGGTTTCTGGACAGCCGAACACCGGGGAGCTGTTTTTT
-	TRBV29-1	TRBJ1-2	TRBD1	CSVIQGAGYGYTF	TGCAGCGTTATACAGGGGGCTGGCTATGGCTACACCTTC
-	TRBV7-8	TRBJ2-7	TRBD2	CASRDTSGPNEQYF	TGTGCCAGCAGGGATACTAGCGGGCCCAACGAGCAGTACTTC